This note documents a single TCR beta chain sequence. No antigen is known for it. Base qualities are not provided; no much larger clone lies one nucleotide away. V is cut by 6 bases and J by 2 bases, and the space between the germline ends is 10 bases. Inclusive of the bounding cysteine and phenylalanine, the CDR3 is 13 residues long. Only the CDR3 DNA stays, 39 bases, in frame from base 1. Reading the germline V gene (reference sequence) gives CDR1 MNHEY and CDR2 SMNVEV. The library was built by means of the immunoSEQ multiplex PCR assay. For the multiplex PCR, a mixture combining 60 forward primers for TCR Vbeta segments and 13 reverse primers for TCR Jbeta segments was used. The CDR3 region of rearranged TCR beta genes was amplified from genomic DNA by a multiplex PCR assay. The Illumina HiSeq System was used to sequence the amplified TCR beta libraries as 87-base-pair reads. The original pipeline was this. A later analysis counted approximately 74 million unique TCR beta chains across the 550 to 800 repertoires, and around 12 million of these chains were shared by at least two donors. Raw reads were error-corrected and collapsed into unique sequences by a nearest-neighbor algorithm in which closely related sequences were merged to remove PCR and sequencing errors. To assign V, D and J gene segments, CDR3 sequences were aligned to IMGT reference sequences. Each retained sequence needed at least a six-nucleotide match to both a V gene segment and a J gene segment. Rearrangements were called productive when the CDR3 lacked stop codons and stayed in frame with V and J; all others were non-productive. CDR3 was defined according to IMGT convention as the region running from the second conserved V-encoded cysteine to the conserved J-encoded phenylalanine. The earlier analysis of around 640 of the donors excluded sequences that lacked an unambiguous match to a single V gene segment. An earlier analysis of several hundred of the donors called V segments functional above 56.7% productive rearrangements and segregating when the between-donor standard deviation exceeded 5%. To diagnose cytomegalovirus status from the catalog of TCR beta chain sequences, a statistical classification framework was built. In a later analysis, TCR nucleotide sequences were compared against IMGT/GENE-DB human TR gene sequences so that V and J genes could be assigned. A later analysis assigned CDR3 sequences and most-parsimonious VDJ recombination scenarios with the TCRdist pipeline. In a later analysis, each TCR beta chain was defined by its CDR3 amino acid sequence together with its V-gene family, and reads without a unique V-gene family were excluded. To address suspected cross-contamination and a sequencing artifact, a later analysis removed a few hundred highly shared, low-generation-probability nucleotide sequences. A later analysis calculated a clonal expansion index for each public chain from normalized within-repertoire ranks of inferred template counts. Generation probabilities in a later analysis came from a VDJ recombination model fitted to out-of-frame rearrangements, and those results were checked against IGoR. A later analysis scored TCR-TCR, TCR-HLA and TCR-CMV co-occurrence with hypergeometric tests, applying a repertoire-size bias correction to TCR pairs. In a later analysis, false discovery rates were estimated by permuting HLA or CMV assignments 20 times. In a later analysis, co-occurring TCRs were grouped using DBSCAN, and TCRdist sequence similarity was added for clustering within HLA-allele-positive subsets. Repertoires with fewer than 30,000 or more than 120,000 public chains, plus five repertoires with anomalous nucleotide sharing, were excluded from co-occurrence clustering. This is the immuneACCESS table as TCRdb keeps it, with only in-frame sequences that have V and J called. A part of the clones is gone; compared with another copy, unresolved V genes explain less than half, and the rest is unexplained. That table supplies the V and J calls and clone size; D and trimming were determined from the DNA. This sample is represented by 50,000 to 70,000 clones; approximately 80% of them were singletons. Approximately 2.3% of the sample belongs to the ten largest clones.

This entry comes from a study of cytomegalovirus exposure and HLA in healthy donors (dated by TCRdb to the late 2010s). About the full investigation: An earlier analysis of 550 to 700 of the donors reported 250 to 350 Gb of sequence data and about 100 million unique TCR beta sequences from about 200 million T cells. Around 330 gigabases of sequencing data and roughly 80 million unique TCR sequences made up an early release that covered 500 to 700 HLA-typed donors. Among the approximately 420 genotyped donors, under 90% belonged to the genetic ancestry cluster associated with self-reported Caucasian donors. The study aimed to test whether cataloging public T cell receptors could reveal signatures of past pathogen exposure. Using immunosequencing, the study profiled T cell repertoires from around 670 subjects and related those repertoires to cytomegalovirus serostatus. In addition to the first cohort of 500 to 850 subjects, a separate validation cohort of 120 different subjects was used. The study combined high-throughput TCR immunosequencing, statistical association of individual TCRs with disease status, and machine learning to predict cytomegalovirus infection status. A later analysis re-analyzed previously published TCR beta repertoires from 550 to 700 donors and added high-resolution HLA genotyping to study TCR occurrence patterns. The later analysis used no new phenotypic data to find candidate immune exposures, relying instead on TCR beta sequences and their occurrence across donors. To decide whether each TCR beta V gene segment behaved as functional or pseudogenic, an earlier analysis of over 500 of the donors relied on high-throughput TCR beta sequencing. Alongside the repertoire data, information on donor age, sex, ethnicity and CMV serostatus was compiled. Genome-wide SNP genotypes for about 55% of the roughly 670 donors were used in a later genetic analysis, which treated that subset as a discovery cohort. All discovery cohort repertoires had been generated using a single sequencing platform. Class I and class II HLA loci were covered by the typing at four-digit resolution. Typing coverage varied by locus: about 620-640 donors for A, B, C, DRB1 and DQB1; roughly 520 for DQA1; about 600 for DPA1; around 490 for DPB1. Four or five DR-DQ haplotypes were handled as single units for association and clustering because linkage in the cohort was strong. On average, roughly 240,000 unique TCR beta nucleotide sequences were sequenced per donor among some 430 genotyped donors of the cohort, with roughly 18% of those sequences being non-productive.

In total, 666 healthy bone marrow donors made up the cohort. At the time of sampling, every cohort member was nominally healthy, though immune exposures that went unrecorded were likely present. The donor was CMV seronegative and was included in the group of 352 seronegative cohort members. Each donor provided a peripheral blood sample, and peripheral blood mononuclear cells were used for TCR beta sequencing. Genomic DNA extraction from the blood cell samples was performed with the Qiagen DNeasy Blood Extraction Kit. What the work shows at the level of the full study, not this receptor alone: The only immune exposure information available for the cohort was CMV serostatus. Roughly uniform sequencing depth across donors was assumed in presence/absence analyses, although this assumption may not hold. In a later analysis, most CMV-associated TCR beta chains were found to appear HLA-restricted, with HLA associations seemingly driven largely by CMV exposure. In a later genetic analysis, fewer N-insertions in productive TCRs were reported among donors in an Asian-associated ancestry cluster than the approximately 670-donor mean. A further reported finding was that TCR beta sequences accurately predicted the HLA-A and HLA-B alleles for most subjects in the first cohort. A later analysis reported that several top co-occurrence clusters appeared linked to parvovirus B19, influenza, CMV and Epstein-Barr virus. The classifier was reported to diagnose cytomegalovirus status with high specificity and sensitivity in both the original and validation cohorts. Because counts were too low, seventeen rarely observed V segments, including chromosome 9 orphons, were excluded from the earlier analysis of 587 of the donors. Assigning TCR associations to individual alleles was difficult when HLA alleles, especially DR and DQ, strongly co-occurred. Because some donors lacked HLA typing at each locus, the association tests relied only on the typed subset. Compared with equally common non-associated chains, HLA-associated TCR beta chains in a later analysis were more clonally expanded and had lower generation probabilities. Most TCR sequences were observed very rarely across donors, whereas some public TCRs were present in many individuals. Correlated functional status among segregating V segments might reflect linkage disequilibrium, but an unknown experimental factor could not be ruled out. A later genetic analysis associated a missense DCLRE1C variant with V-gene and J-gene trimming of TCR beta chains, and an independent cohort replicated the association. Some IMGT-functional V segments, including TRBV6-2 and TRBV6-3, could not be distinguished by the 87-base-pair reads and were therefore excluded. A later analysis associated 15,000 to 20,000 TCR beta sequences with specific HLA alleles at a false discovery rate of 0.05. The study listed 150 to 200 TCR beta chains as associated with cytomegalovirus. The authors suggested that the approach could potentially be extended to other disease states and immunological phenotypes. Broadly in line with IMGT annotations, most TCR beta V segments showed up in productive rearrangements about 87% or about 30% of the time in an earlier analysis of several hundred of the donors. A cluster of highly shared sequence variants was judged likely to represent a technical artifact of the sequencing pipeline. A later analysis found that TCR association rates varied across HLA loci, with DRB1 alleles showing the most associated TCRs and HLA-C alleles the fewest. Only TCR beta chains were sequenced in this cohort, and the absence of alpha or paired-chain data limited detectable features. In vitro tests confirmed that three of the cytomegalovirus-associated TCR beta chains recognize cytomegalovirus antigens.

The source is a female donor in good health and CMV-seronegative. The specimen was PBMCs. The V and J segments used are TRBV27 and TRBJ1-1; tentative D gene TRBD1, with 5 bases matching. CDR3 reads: CASRRQGNTEAFF. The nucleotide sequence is TGTGCCAGCAGGCGGCAGGGAAACACTGAAGCTTTCTTT.